The clone carrying this TCR beta chain showed up just a few times. Its antigen is unidentified. The source of the sample is a study of post-analysis software for immune sequencing data. Included in the TCR beta cDNA libraries were unique molecular identifiers. TCRdb re-analysed the PCR reads in MiXCR, keeping a single row per CDR3 protein. The sample has around 190,000 distinct CDR3 sequences, approximately 28% seen once. The germline gives CDR1 SEHNR, CDR2 FQNEAQ (reference sequence). The CDR3 is made up of 15 amino acids. V shed 6 bases, J shed 7 bases, and the junction held 6 bases outside the gene matches. Study outcomes and limitations: Patients used about five TRBV segments, including TRBV5-6, TRBV5-1 and TRBV20-1, more often than controls. Patients with multiple sclerosis recorded significantly lower normalized Chao1 diversity than controls, the study found.

Material: blood. The receptor comes from a girl aged 2 to 17 with multiple sclerosis. The J gene is TRBJ1-6, the V gene TRBV7-9; 10 bases line up with TRBD1. CDR3 residues: CASSSDRGSNSPLHF. CDR3 DNA: TGTGCCAGCAGTTCGGACAGGGGGTCCAATTCACCCCTCCACTTT.